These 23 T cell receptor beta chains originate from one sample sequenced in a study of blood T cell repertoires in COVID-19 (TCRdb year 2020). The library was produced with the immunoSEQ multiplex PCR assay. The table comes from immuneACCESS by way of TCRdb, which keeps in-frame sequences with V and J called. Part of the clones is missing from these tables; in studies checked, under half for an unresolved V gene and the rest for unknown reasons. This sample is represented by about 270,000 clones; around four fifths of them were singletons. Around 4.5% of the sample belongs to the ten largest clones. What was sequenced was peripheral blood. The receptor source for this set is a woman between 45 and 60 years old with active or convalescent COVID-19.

The CDR3 DNA reads TGCGCCAGCAGTCCCTCCCGTTCAGCGGATCTATACGAGCAGTACTTC. Protein product: CASSPSRSADLYEQYF. The chain joins TRBV10-2 to TRBJ2-7, with a weak D call TRBD2 (5 bases). The CDR3 has 16 amino acids. V gave up 5 bases and J gave up 4 bases, with 21 bases separating them. Germline V gene lookup returns CDR1 WSHSY and CDR2 SAAADI.

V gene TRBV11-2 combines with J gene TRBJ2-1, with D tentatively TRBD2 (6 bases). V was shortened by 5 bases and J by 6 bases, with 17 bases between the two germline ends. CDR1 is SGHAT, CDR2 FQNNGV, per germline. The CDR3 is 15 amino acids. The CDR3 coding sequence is TGTGCCAGCAGCCCCACCGCGGGAAGCCTCAATGAGCAGTTCTTC. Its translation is CASSPTAGSLNEQFF.

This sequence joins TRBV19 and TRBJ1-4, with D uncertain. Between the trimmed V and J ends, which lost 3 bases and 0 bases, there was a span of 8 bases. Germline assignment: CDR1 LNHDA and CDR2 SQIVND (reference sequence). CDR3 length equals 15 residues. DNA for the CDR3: TGTGCCAGTAGTATCGGCGGGACAACTAATGAAAAACTGTTTTTT. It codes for CASSIGGTTNEKLFF.

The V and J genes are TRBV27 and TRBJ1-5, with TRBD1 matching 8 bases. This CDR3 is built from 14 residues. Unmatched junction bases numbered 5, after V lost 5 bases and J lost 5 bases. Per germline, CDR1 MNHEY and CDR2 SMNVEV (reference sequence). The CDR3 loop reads CASSGDRGHQPQHF. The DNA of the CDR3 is TGTGCCAGCAGTGGAGACAGGGGCCATCAGCCCCAGCATTTT.

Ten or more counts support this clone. Here the CDR3 reads CASSPWDRPSYGYTF. The CDR3 nucleotides read TGTGCCAGTAGTCCGTGGGACAGGCCATCCTATGGCTACACCTTC. The rearrangement uses TRBV19 and TRBJ1-2; 8 bases are a match to TRBD1. The CDR3 is 15 amino acids. Trimming at V came to 5 bases and at J to 4 bases, leaving 9 bases not matched to a gene. Germline assignment: CDR1 LNHDA and CDR2 SQIVND (reference sequence).

CDR3 loop: CASSLTGTPISGANVLTF. DNA for the CDR3: TGCGCCAGCAGCCTGACCGGGACACCTATCTCTGGGGCCAACGTCCTGACTTTC. The chain uses TRBV4-1 and TRBJ2-6; D is perhaps TRBD1 (6 bases). Trimming shortened V by 4 bases and J by 0 bases, and 16 bases separated the two germline ends. The CDR3 is made up of 18 amino acids. The germline CDR1 and CDR2 sequences are MGHRA and YSYEKL.

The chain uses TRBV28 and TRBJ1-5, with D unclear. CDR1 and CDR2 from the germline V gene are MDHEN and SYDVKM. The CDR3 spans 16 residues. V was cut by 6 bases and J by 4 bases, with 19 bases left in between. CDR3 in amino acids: CASSPPRVLWNQPQHF. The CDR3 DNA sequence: TGTGCCAGCAGCCCCCCCCGGGTGTTATGGAATCAGCCCCAGCATTTT.

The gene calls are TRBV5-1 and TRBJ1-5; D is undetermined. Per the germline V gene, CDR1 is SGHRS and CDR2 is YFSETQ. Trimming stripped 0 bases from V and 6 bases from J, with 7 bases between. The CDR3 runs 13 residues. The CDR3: CASSLAPGQPQHF. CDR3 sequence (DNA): TGCGCCAGCAGCTTGGCCCCAGGTCAGCCCCAGCATTTT.

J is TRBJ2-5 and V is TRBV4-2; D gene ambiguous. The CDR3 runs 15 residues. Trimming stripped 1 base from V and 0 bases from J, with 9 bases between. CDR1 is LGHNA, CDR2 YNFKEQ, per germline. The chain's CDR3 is CASSQVNSYQETQYF. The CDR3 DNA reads TGTGCCAGCAGCCAAGTAAACAGCTACCAAGAGACCCAGTACTTC.

The CDR3 sequence: CASTLSEQPQHF. The CDR3 DNA sequence: TGTGCCAGCACCCTTAGCGAACAGCCCCAGCATTTT. The chain combines TRBV6-4 with TRBJ1-5; D call uncertain. Germline CDR1 is MRHNA and CDR2 is SNTAGT. The CDR3 runs 12 residues. V lost 7 bases, J lost 7 bases, and 11 bases lay in between.

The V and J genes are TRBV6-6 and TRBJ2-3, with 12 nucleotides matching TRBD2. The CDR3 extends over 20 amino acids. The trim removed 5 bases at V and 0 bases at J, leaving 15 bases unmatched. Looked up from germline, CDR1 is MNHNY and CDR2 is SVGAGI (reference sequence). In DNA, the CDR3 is TGTGCCAGCAGTCTCCTTCGACTAGCGGGAGCGAGATTTAGCACAGATACGCAGTATTTT. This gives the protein CASSLLRLAGARFSTDTQYF.

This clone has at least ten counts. CDR3 amino acids: CASSSAPRDSAYEQYF. The DNA for the CDR3 is TGTGCCAGCAGCTCAGCACCTAGGGACAGCGCTTACGAGCAGTACTTC. The chain has TRBV7-9 and TRBJ2-7, with 7 bases aligning to TRBD1. Germline assignment: CDR1 SEHNR and CDR2 FQNEAQ (reference sequence). J gave up 4 bases and V 4 bases, and 13 bases lay outside the gene matches. This CDR3 spans 16 amino acids.

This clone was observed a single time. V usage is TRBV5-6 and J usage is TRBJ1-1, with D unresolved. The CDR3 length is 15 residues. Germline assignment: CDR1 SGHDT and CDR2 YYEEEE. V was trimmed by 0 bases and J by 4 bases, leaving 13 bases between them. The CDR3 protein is CASSLGAARGTEAFF. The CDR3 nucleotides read TGTGCCAGCAGCTTGGGAGCGGCCCGGGGCACTGAAGCTTTCTTT.

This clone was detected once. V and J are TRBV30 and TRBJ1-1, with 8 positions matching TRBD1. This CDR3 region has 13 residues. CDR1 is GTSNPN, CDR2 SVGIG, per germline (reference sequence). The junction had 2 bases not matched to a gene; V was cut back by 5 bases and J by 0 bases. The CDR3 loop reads CAWGQGLNTEAFF. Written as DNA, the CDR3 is TGTGCCTGGGGACAGGGCCTGAACACTGAAGCTTTCTTT.

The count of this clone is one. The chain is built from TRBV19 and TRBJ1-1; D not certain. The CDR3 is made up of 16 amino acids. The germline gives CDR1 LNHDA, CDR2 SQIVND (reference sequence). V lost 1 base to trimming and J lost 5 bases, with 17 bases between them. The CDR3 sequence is CASSIVRSLWSTEAFF. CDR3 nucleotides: TGTGCCAGTAGTATAGTAAGAAGCCTTTGGAGTACTGAAGCTTTCTTT. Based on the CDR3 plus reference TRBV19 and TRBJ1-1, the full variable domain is DGGITQSPKYLFRKEGQNVTLSCEQNLNHDAMYWYRQDPGQGLRLIYYSQIVNDFQKGDIAEGYSVSREKKESFPLTVTSAQKNPTAFYLCASSIVRSLWSTEAFFGQGTRLTVV.

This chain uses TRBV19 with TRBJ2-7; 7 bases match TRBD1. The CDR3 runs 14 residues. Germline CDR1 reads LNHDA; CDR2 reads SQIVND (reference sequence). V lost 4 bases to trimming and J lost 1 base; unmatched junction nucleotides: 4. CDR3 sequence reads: CASSRDSRSYEQYF. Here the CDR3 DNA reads TGTGCCAGTAGTAGGGACAGTCGGTCCTACGAGCAGTACTTC. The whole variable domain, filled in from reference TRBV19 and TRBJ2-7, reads DGGITQSPKYLFRKEGQNVTLSCEQNLNHDAMYWYRQDPGQGLRLIYYSQIVNDFQKGDIAEGYSVSREKKESFPLTVTSAQKNPTAFYLCASSRDSRSYEQYFGPGTRLTVT.

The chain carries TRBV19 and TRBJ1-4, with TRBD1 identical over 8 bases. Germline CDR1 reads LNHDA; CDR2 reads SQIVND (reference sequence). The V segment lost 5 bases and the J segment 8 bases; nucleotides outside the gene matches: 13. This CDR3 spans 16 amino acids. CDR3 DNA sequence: TGTGCCAGTAGTCCCATACGGACAGGGACCCACGAAAAACTGTTTTTT. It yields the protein CASSPIRTGTHEKLFF.

The DNA of the CDR3 is TGTGCCAGCAGCCAAGAGGGCGGGAGGCTCGAGACCCAGTACTTC. As protein: CASSQEGGRLETQYF. V is TRBV4-2 and J is TRBJ2-5, with 8 bases matching TRBD2. The V and J ends lost 0 bases and 5 bases, in that order; junction bases with no gene match: 5. CDR3 length equals 15 residues. Germline V gene sequence: CDR1 LGHNA, CDR2 YNFKEQ.

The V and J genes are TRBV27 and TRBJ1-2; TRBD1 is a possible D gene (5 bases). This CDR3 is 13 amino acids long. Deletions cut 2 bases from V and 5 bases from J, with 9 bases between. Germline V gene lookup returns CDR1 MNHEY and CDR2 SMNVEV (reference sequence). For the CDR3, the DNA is TGTGCCAGCAGTTTAGAGGGGACTTATGGCTACACCTTC. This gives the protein CASSLEGTYGYTF.

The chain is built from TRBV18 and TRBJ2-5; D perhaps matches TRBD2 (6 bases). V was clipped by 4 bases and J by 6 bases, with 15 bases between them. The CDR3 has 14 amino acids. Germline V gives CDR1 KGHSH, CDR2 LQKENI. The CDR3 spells CASSLNSGRQTQYF. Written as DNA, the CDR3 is TGTGCCAGCTCACTGAACTCAGGGAGGCAGACCCAGTACTTC. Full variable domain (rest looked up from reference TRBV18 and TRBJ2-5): NAGVMQNPRHLVRRRGQEARLRCSPMKGHSHVYWYRQLPEEGLKFMVYLQKENIIDESGMPKERFSAEFPKEGPSILRIQQVVRGDSAAYFCASSLNSGRQTQYFGPGTRLLVL.

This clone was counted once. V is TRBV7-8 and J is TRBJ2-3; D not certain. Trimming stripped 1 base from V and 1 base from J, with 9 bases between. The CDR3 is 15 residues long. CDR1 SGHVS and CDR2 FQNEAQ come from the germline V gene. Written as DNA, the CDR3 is TGTGCCAGCAGCTTAGACTTCGTTGGCACAGATACGCAGTATTTT. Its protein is CASSLDFVGTDTQYF.

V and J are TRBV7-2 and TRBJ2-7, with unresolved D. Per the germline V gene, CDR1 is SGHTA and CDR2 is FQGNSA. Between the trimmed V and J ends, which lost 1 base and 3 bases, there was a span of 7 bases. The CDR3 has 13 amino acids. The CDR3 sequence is CASSLEPGYEQYF. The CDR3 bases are TGTGCCAGCAGCTTAGAACCAGGCTACGAGCAGTACTTC. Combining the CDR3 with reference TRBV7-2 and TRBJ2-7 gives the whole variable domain GAGVSQSPSNKVTEKGKDVELRCDPISGHTALYWYRQSLGQGLEFLIYFQGNSAPDKSGLPSDRFSAERTGGSVSTLTIQRTQQEDSAVYLCASSLEPGYEQYFGPGTRLTVT.

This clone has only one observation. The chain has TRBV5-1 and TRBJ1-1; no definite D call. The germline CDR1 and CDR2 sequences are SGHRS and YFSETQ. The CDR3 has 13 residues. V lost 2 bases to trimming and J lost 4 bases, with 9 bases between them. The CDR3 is CASSFMEATEAFF. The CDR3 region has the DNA TGCGCCAGCAGCTTCATGGAGGCCACTGAAGCTTTCTTT.